A selection of T cell receptor beta chains follows, all from one sample in a study of OX40 agonist ivuxolimab in advanced cancers. Sequencing used immunoSEQ multiplex PCR; TCRdb keeps in-frame clones, though not all of them. Counted here are about 35,000 clones, around 84% occurring once; the ten biggest clones make up approximately 12%. The source was CD4+ or CD8+ T cells sorted from blood, collected in a trial of the OX40 agonist ivuxolimab. These TCRs come from an adult with an advanced solid tumor such as melanoma, head and neck, liver or kidney cancer. The CDR3 runs from the conserved cysteine through the conserved F or W. The order of the fields is V gene, J gene, D gene, clone size, CDR3 DNA, CDR3 protein. D genes are given only for firm matches. Clone size is shown for a subset of rows, as once, few, many or a class of expanded clone.

TRBV19,TRBJ1-3,TRBD1,-,TGTGCCAGTAGTATTCCCAAGGGACAGAGCTCTGGAAACACCATATATTTT,CASSIPKGQSSGNTIYF
TRBV4-3,TRBJ2-1,TRBD2,-,TGCGCCAGCAGCCAAGATCCGTTAGCGGGAGAAGCATCCTACAATGAGCAGTTCTTC,CASSQDPLAGEASYNEQFF
TRBV28,TRBJ2-7,-,-,TGTGCCAGTGGGGGATTAGGGGACTACGAGCAGTACTTC,CASGGLGDYEQYF
TRBV10-3,TRBJ2-1,-,-,TGTGCCATCAGTGATGGGGGTAGACCCAGCTACAATGAGCAGTTCTTC,CAISDGGRPSYNEQFF
TRBV15,TRBJ2-1,-,-,TGTGCCACCAGCAGGGGACGGAGCTCCTACAATGAGCAGTTCTTC,CATSRGRSSYNEQFF
TRBV7-7,TRBJ2-7,-,-,TGTGCTAGCAGCCCCGGACAGCACTCCTACGAGCAGTACTTC,CASSPGQHSYEQYF
TRBV7-9,TRBJ2-1,-,-,TGTGCCAGCAGTTCTAGCAGTTACTCCTACAATGAGCAGTTCTTC,CASSSSSYSYNEQFF
TRBV5-1,TRBJ2-2,-,medium-sized,TGCGCCAGCAGCTTCCGAACCGGGGAGCTGTTTTTT,CASSFRTGELFF
TRBV7-9,TRBJ2-3,-,-,TGTGCCAGCAGCTTAGGGGCCGCAGATACGCAGTATTTT,CASSLGAADTQYF
TRBV18,TRBJ2-5,-,-,TGTGCCAGCTCACCACCTCATGGGTCCCAAGAGACCCAGTACTTC,CASSPPHGSQETQYF
TRBV14,TRBJ2-5,-,-,TGTGCCAGCAGCCAAGTTTCTAGTCAGACCCAGTACTTC,CASSQVSSQTQYF
TRBV29-1,TRBJ2-7,TRBD1,-,TGCAGCGTTTACCGGGACAGGGGGGAGCAGTACTTC,CSVYRDRGEQYF
TRBV27,TRBJ2-1,TRBD2,-,TGTGCCAGCAGCTCGTCGGTGACTAGCCTTTCCTACAATGAGCAGTTCTTC,CASSSSVTSLSYNEQFF
TRBV4-1,TRBJ2-1,-,-,TGCGCCAGCAGCCAAGTGCAAGGGTACAATGAGCAGTTCTTC,CASSQVQGYNEQFF
TRBV7-6,TRBJ2-1,-,-,TGTGCCAGCAGCTTAGGGGTCTTCCGGGACCAAGACGTTAATGAGCAGTTCTTC,CASSLGVFRDQDVNEQFF
TRBV7-9,TRBJ1-1,-,-,TGTGCCAGCAGCTCATGGGGGTCTGAAGCTTTCTTT,CASSSWGSEAFF
TRBV10-3,TRBJ2-7,-,-,TGTGCCATCAGTAGAGTTAGTGGGACCTACGAGCAGTACTTC,CAISRVSGTYEQYF
TRBV5-4,TRBJ2-2,TRBD2,few,TGTGCCAGCAGCTTGGGGACTAGCGGAGGCGGGGAGCTGTTTTTT,CASSLGTSGGGELFF
TRBV7-9,TRBJ2-5,-,-,TGTGCCAGCAGCTTTTTAGCGGCTAGCCAAGAGACCCAGTACTTC,CASSFLAASQETQYF
TRBV6-6,TRBJ2-7,-,-,TGTGCCAGCAGTTTCACCTACGAGCAGTACTTC,CASSFTYEQYF
TRBV11-1,TRBJ1-5,-,-,TGTGCCAGCAGCTTAGGAGGGTCAGGGCATCAGCCCCAGCATTTT,CASSLGGSGHQPQHF
TRBV4-1,TRBJ2-3,-,once,TGCGCCAGCAGCCAAGTGGGGGGTTTAACAGATACGCAGTATTTT,CASSQVGGLTDTQYF
TRBV27,TRBJ2-7,-,-,TGTGCCAGCAGTTTTTCCGGGACACTCTCCTACGAGCAGTACTTC,CASSFSGTLSYEQYF